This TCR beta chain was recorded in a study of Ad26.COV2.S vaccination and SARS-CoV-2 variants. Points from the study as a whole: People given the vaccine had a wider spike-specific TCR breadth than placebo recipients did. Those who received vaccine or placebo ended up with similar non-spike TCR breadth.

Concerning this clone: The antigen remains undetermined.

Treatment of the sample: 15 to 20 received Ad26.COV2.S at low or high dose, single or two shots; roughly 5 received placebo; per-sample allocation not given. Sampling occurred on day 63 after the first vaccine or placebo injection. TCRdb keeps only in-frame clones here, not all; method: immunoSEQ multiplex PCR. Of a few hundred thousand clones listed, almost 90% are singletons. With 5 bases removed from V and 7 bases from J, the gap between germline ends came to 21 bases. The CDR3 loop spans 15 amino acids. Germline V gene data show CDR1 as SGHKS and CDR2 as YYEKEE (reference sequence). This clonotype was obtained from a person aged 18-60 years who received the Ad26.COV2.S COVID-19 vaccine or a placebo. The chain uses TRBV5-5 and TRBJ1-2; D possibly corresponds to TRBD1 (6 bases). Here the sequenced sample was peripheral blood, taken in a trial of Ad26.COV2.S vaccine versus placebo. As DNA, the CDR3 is TGTGCCAGCAGAGTACCACAGTGGGGGGCCGGTGGCTACACCTTC. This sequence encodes CASRVPQWGAGGYTF.